Described below is a single TCR beta chain sequence and its context. Sequenced by immunoSEQ multiplex PCR; TCRdb stores in-frame clones only, minus some. The sample includes 70,000 to 80,000 clones, over 80% seen only once; the top ten take 0.42%. The sample belongs to a study of technical replicates of blood from a handful of donors. Between the trimmed V and J ends, which lost 7 bases and 2 bases, there was a span of 15 bases. CDR1 and CDR2 from the germline V gene are MDHEN and SYDVKM. The CDR3 is made up of 15 amino acids. The sequenced material came from T cells isolated from PBMCs. This clonotype was sampled from a human donor in good health. V is TRBV28 and J is TRBJ1-5; TRBD1 might be the D (5 bases). The DNA of the CDR3 is TGTGCCAGCACGTACGGGGGATCGGGCAATCAGCCCCAGCATTTT. Translation gives CASTYGGSGNQPQHF.